The 29 T cell receptor beta chains given below trace back to one sample, sequenced in a study of T-cell memory formation after mild COVID-19 (dated by TCRdb to 2020 to 2022). The library was built by means of 5' RACE. Reads for this sample came from an Illumina NovaSeq 6000. In TCRdb, the public reads were trimmed at Q25 with fastp and aligned with MiXCR, with productive beta chains retained. Rows are combined by CDR3 protein, so each entry shows the most common genes and DNA. The sample table shows about 620,000 distinct CDR3 sequences, and more than 15% are seen once. Jointly, the top ten make up approximately 12% of the sample. The sample taken for sequencing was PBMCs or a T cell subset sorted from them (not recorded which). The origin of the receptors is an adult woman who had mild COVID-19 (a few samples of this study predate the infection). The sample titles of this study are shuffled in the database, so cell type and time point are left out; the donor was told from shared clones.

The chain links TRBV18 to TRBJ2-1; TRBD2 is a possible D gene (6 bases). V gave up 1 base and J gave up 5 bases, with 6 bases separating them. There are 13 residues in the CDR3. Germline V gene data show CDR1 as KGHSH and CDR2 as LQKENI. CDR3 DNA: TGTGCCAGCTCACCACGACTAGACAATGAGCAGTTCTTC. Amino acid sequence: CASSPRLDNEQFF.

This clonotype came up a few times. This rearrangement joins TRBV15 to TRBJ2-1; D not certain. V shed 9 bases and J shed 4 bases, with 25 bases lying between them. In germline, CDR1 is LNHNV, CDR2 YYDKDF (reference sequence). The CDR3 loop spans 17 amino acids. The CDR3 coding sequence is TGTGCCACTGGCCCGCGCCGGGCCCCCGATCCTTACAATGAGCAGTTCTTC. Its translation is CATGPRRAPDPYNEQFF.

The V gene is TRBV10-3, the J gene TRBJ2-3; 14 nucleotides match TRBD2. V shed 2 bases and J 4 bases; nucleotides not matched to a gene: 11. This CDR3 region has 19 residues. Germline loops: CDR1 ENHRY, CDR2 SYGVKD. CDR3 nucleotide sequence: TGTGCCATCAGTGAGCCAAGACTAGCGGGGGGGCCTCAGCCAGATACGCAGTATTTT. As protein: CAISEPRLAGGPQPDTQYF.

Many counts were recorded for this clonotype. The V call is TRBV7-2, the J call TRBJ1-1, with D perhaps matching TRBD1 (6 bases). In germline, CDR1 is SGHTA, CDR2 FQGNSA. Trimming took 2 bases from V and 6 from J, leaving 10 bases between them. This CDR3 spans 13 amino acids. DNA for the CDR3: TGTGCCAGCAGCTTATTTGGGGGGCCTGAAGCTTTCTTT. Its protein is CASSLFGGPEAFF.

Only a few counts were recorded for this clonotype. V usage is TRBV7-8 and J usage is TRBJ1-2; 7 positions match TRBD1. There are 14 residues in the CDR3. Germline V gene sequence: CDR1 SGHVS, CDR2 FQNEAQ. J gave up 2 bases and V 5 bases, and 5 bases lay outside the gene matches. The CDR3 sequence is CASSLQDRNYGYTF. As DNA, the CDR3 is TGTGCCAGCAGCCTCCAGGACAGGAACTATGGCTACACCTTC.

The chain has TRBV20-1 and TRBJ2-1; D is undetermined. There are 15 residues in the CDR3. The V gene's germline CDR1 is DFQATT and CDR2 SNEGSKA (reference sequence). V lost 0 bases and J lost 9, with 18 bases in between. In DNA form, the CDR3 reads TGCAGTGCTAGAGACATAACGACTGGCGTGGTTGAGCAGTTCTTC. Residues: CSARDITTGVVEQFF.

This clonotype was counted a single time. A much larger clone lies a single base off, so this may be a read error. The gene calls are TRBV6-2 or TRBV6-3 and TRBJ2-3; D is ambiguous. CDR3 length: 11 amino acids. CDR1 and CDR2 from the germline V gene are MNHEY and SVGEGT. Trimming shortened V by 5 bases and J by 4 bases, and 4 bases separated the two germline ends. The CDR3 loop reads CASSRPDTQYF. The DNA for the CDR3 is TGTGCCAGCAGTCGGCCAGATACGCAGTATTTT.

This clonotype turned up a few times. This chain joins TRBV5-1 and TRBJ2-2; D is unclear. The CDR3 is 15 residues long. V lost 4 bases, J lost 1 base, and 11 bases lay in between. CDR1 and CDR2 (germline): SGHRS, YFSETQ. The DNA of the CDR3 is TGCGCCAGCAGCCTAGGACCAGGGAACACCGGGGAGCTGTTTTTT. This codes for CASSLGPGNTGELFF.

This clonotype was counted only a few times. This chain connects TRBV12-3 or TRBV12-4 to TRBJ2-1, with D possibly being TRBD2 (5 bases). CDR3 length: 15 residues. V lost 6 bases and J 7 bases, leaving 19 bases between the germline ends. CDR3 DNA sequence: TGTGCCAGCAGGGCTACTAGTACGGTGGGGAATGAGCAGTTCTTC. It yields the protein CASRATSTVGNEQFF.

The sample holds a few counts of this clonotype. The rearrangement uses TRBV7-9 and TRBJ2-2; no reliable D call. CDR1 and CDR2 (germline): SEHNR, FQNEAQ (reference sequence). The V end lost 3 bases, the J end lost 6 bases, and 11 bases lay between the germline ends. The CDR3 consists of 14 residues. The CDR3 sequence: CASSLSVDAGELFF. The CDR3 DNA sequence: TGTGCCAGCAGCTTGAGCGTCGACGCCGGGGAGCTGTTTTTT.

This clonotype was found once. The gene calls are TRBV18 and TRBJ1-4; no reliable D call. The germline V gene encodes CDR1 KGHSH and CDR2 LQKENI. The CDR3 is 16 residues long. Trimming stripped 6 bases from V and 0 bases from J, with 14 bases between. In nucleotides, the CDR3 is TGTGCCAGCTCCCCTCTCAAGTCCGCAACTAATGAAAAACTGTTTTTT. Translation: CASSPLKSATNEKLFF.

This clonotype has a handful of counts. Here the CDR3 DNA reads TGCAGTCCTGACCGAGAAGACAAAAACATTCAGTACTTC. It yields the protein CSPDREDKNIQYF. The chain uses TRBV20-1 and TRBJ2-4; D remains ambiguous. Germline V gene sequence: CDR1 DFQATT, CDR2 SNEGSKA (reference sequence). V was trimmed by 8 bases and J by 3 bases, leaving 14 bases between them. The CDR3 sequence is 13 residues long.

V usage is TRBV19 and J usage is TRBJ1-5; D not certain. There are 12 residues in the CDR3. V was pared by 4 bases and J by 7 bases, with 8 bases between. Germline CDR1 and CDR2: LNHDA and SQIVND (reference sequence). CDR3 nucleotide sequence: TGTGCCAGTAGTAAGGGAAGGCAGCCCCAGCATTTT. Translated: CASSKGRQPQHF.

The chain uses TRBV7-8 and TRBJ1-1; TRBD1 matches at 8 bases. This CDR3 is built from 15 residues. The trim removed 0 bases at V and 8 bases at J, leaving 8 bases unmatched. Germline values: CDR1 SGHVS, CDR2 FQNEAQ. In nucleotides, the CDR3 is TGTGCCAGCAGCTTAGCATTGGACAGGGTCAGAGAAGCTTTCTTT. Encoded protein: CASSLALDRVREAFF.

This clonotype has only one observation. CDR3 protein: CASSTSSGVSYNEQFF. In DNA, the CDR3 is TGTGCCAGCAGTACCTCTAGCGGGGTTTCCTACAATGAGCAGTTCTTC. The chain employs TRBV2 and TRBJ2-1; 9 bases agree with TRBD2. Trimming at V came to 5 bases and at J to 1 base, leaving 6 bases not matched to a gene. Germline-derived CDR1 and CDR2 are SNHLY and FYNNEI. CDR3 size: 16 residues.

The sample holds a few counts of this clonotype. The rearrangement uses TRBV24-1 and TRBJ1-1, with a tentative D call TRBD1 (5 bases). V lost 7 bases and J 8 bases, leaving 22 bases between the germline ends. Germline-derived CDR1 and CDR2 are KGHDR and SFDVKD. The CDR3 has 15 amino acids. For the CDR3, the DNA is TGTGCCACCAGGGGCCGTGGAGGCGGGGGGAGAGAAGCTTTCTTT. Its translation is CATRGRGGGGREAFF.

This clonotype was seen only a few times. The genes are TRBV30 and TRBJ2-1, with 7 bases that match TRBD2. Germline values: CDR1 GTSNPN, CDR2 SVGIG (reference sequence). V lost 3 bases and J lost 2; bases outside the gene matches: 4. This CDR3 comprises 14 residues. Written as DNA, the CDR3 is TGTGCCTGGAGGGCTAGCGGCCCCTACAATGAGCAGTTCTTC. Its protein is CAWRASGPYNEQFF.

The V call is TRBV7-9, the J call TRBJ2-1, with TRBD1 matching over 7 bases. CDR1 SEHNR and CDR2 FQNEAQ come from the germline V gene (reference sequence). J lost 6 bases, V lost 0 bases, and 5 bases had no gene match. The CDR3 is 15 residues long. The CDR3 reads CASSLAVNRGNEQFF. CDR3 nucleotide sequence: TGTGCCAGCAGCTTAGCCGTAAACAGGGGCAATGAGCAGTTCTTC.

The chain combines TRBV4-3 with TRBJ1-1; D remains ambiguous. This CDR3 spans 15 amino acids. The V end was cut by 4 bases, the J end by 2 bases, with 14 bases between. CDR1 and CDR2 (germline): LGHNA, YSLEER. The CDR3 region is CASSPLGWGNTEAFF. CDR3 in DNA: TGCGCCAGCAGCCCCTTAGGGTGGGGAAACACTGAAGCTTTCTTT.

This clonotype has only a few counts. V is TRBV4-1 and J is TRBJ2-1, with 8 nucleotides matching TRBD2. Germline V lookup: CDR1 MGHRA, CDR2 YSYEKL. V lost 5 bases, J lost 8 bases, and 11 bases stayed unmatched. The CDR3 spans 15 residues. CDR3 sequence: CASSSVKREIDEQFF. Here the CDR3 DNA reads TGCGCCAGCAGCAGCGTCAAGCGGGAGATCGATGAGCAGTTCTTC.

This clonotype was found once. This chain links TRBV6-1 with TRBJ2-5; tentatively, D is TRBD2 (7 bases). The length of the CDR3 is 17 residues. The germline V and J ends were trimmed by 3 bases and 7 bases, with 24 bases remaining between them. Germline assignment: CDR1 MNHNS and CDR2 SASEGT. CDR3 region: CASSDSRAGVLRGTQYF. CDR3 sequence (DNA): TGTGCCAGCAGTGACTCACGCGCGGGGGTCCTCAGGGGGACCCAGTACTTC.

The J gene is TRBJ2-3, the V gene TRBV7-6; D gene unclear. Trimming pared 1 base from V and 1 base from J, leaving 9 bases between. The CDR3 consists of 15 residues. Germline V gives CDR1 SGHVS, CDR2 FNYEAQ. The CDR3 nucleotides are TGTGCCAGCAGCTTAGTTGGGGTCCGCACAGATACGCAGTATTTT. Translation: CASSLVGVRTDTQYF.

This chain uses TRBV5-1 with TRBJ1-1; 8 nucleotides match TRBD1. CDR1 SGHRS and CDR2 YFSETQ come from the germline V gene. CDR3 length equals 16 residues. V shed 2 bases and J 6 bases; nucleotides not matched to a gene: 12. CDR3 sequence: CASSFGPDRGRPEAFF. The CDR3 DNA reads TGCGCCAGCAGCTTTGGGCCCGACAGGGGACGACCTGAAGCTTTCTTT.

This clonotype was seen repeatedly, ten times or more. The CDR3 bases are TGCAGCGCCTCGGGCGGGATTCTACGCGAGCAGTACTTC. Its translation: CSASGGILREQYF. The V gene is TRBV29-1, the J gene TRBJ2-7; weak D call: TRBD2 (6 bases). V was trimmed by 7 bases and J by 6 bases, leaving 19 bases between them. The CDR3 has 13 residues. The germline V gene encodes CDR1 SQVTM and CDR2 ANQGSEA.

This clonotype was recorded a few times. The rearrangement uses TRBV12-3 or TRBV12-4 and TRBJ1-6; 9 positions agree with TRBD1. This CDR3 has 14 residues. V lost 3 bases, J lost 14 bases, and 8 bases stayed unmatched. The DNA for the CDR3 is TGTGCCAGCAGTTTTCAGGGACAGGGTCCATCCCTCCACTTT. Translated: CASSFQGQGPSLHF.

This clonotype was picked up many times. The chain recombines TRBV5-6 with TRBJ1-1; D remains unclear. This CDR3 comprises 13 residues. Trimming took off 5 bases at V and 4 bases at J, with 12 bases between the two ends. Per germline, CDR1 SGHDT and CDR2 YYEEEE. The CDR3 sequence is CASSPSAFTEAFF. CDR3 nucleotide sequence: TGTGCCAGCAGTCCCTCCGCCTTCACTGAAGCTTTCTTT.

The chain couples TRBV7-2 to TRBJ2-5; TRBD1 matches 9 bases. The CDR3 totals 20 residues. Germline assignment: CDR1 SGHTA and CDR2 FQGNSA. With 0 bases clipped from V and 3 bases from J, the junction kept 17 bases outside the gene matches. Here the CDR3 DNA reads TGTGCCAGCAGCTTAGCGGACCGGCCGGGACAGGGTCGGGAGGAAGAGACCCAGTACTTC. Residues: CASSLADRPGQGREEETQYF. Complete variable domain (other parts from reference TRBV7-2 and TRBJ2-5): GAGVSQSPSNKVTEKGKDVELRCDPISGHTALYWYRQSLGQGLEFLIYFQGNSAPDKSGLPSDRFSAERTGGSVSTLTIQRTQQEDSAVYLCASSLADRPGQGREEETQYFGPGTRLLVL.

The CDR3, as DNA: TGTGCCAGCAGCTTAGGGGTGGAGGAAAAACTGTTTTTT. This gives the protein CASSLGVEEKLFF. The chain is built from TRBV7-2 and TRBJ1-4; D gene ambiguous. Germline CDR1 reads SGHTA; CDR2 reads FQGNSA. The germline V and J ends were trimmed by 1 base and 8 bases, with 8 bases remaining between them. CDR3 size: 13 residues. Combining the CDR3 with reference TRBV7-2 and TRBJ1-4 gives the whole variable domain GAGVSQSPSNKVTEKGKDVELRCDPISGHTALYWYRQSLGQGLEFLIYFQGNSAPDKSGLPSDRFSAERTGGSVSTLTIQRTQQEDSAVYLCASSLGVEEKLFFGSGTQLSVL.

This clonotype has only a few counts. V and J are TRBV10-3 and TRBJ1-1, with D possibly being TRBD1 (5 bases). Germline assignment: CDR1 ENHRY and CDR2 SYGVKD. This CDR3 is 13 amino acids long. The V gene lost 3 bases and the J gene lost 5 bases, with 10 bases spanning the gap. CDR3 nucleotide sequence: TGTGCCATCAGTGATCAGGGAACAACTGAAGCTTTCTTT. Its protein product is CAISDQGTTEAFF.